This T cell receptor (beta chain) was captured in a study of blood T cell repertoires in COVID-19. Overall study context: The analysed material was cDNA or gDNA that came from T cells, B-cell-depleted T cells, or PBMCs.

With 3 bases removed from V and 6 bases from J, the gap between germline ends came to 8 bases. This CDR3 is built from 12 residues. Germline V lookup: CDR1 KGHSH, CDR2 LQKENI. Sequencing was performed with immunoSEQ multiplex PCR; in TCRdb, only in-frame clones are kept and a portion is missing. The sample consists of some 46,000 clones, 87% of them appearing once. The TCR was taken from a man aged 55 to 70 with active COVID-19. The chain recombines TRBV18 with TRBJ1-1; D is undetermined. Sample: peripheral blood. The CDR3 region is CASSPAEAEAFF. The CDR3 nucleotides are TGTGCCAGCTCACCGGCTGAGGCTGAAGCTTTCTTT.